These 3 T cell receptor beta chains were all obtained from the same sample, sequenced in a study of cytomegalovirus exposure and HLA in healthy donors (TCRdb year 2017). Libraries came from the immunoSEQ multiplex PCR assay. A mixture of 60 forward primers for TCR Vbeta segments and 13 reverse primers for TCR Jbeta segments was used in the multiplex PCR. The table was pulled from immuneACCESS by TCRdb, which kept in-frame rearrangements only. Such tables lose some clones; where checked, under half of the loss comes from unresolved V genes, and the rest has no known cause. The sample includes fewer than 200,000 clones, with approximately 80% observed a single time. The ten largest clones represent 12% to 15% of the sample. The material sequenced was PBMCs. Receptors originate from a young woman in good health and CMV-seropositive.

The chain joins TRBV7-8 to TRBJ2-3, with 9 bases identical to TRBD2. CDR1 is SGHVS, CDR2 FQNEAQ, per germline. Trimming cost V 5 bases and J 7 bases; bases outside gene matches: 7. The CDR3 consists of 14 residues. The CDR3 DNA sequence: TGTGCCAGCAGCGCCGCGACTAGCGGTTATACGCAGTATTTT. It encodes CASSAATSGYTQYF.

The gene calls are TRBV28 and TRBJ2-5, with a tentative D call TRBD2 (5 bases). This CDR3 comprises 13 residues. The germline V and J ends were trimmed by 7 bases and 4 bases, with 13 bases remaining between them. CDR1 and CDR2 from the germline V gene are MDHEN and SYDVKM. CDR3 sequence reads: CASTRTGRETQYF. DNA of the CDR3: TGTGCCAGCACCCGGACTGGGAGAGAGACCCAGTACTTC.

The genes are TRBV18 and TRBJ2-1; unclear D gene. This CDR3 spans 12 amino acids. Trimming cost V 2 bases and J 8 bases, with 7 bases left between them. In germline, CDR1 is KGHSH, CDR2 LQKENI. The CDR3 region has the DNA TGTGCCAGCTCACCATTTATAGATGAGCAGTTCTTC. The encoded protein is CASSPFIDEQFF.